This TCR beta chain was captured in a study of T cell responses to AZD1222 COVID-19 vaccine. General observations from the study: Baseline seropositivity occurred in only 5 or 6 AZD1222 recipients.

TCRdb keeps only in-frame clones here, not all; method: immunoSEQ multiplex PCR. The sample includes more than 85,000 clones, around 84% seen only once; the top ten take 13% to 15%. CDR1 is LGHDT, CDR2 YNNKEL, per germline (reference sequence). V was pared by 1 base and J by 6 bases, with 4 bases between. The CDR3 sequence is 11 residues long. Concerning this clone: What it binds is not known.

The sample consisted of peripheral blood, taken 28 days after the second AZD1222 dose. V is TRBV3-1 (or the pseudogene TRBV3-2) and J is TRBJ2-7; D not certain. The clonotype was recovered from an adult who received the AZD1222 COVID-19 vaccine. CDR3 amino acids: CASSQGAEQYF. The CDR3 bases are TGTGCCAGCAGCCAAGGTGCCGAGCAGTACTTC.